Listed below are T cell receptor beta chains from one sample, sequenced in a study of blood T cell repertoires in COVID-19. Assay: immunoSEQ multiplex PCR; the TCRdb copy retains only in-frame clones and omits some. The sample yields a few hundred thousand clones, around nine tenths seen once. Sequencing input: peripheral blood. These receptors all stem from a woman between 70 and 85 years old with active or convalescent COVID-19. The CDR3 runs from the conserved cysteine through the conserved F or W. D genes are given only for firm matches. Size tells how often a clone was seen (once, few, many) or the class of an expanded clone, and some rows leave it out.

d_call,j_call,v_call,clone_size,cdr3_aa,cdr3_nt
.,TRBJ1-3,TRBV3-1/TRBV3-2,.,CASSAPMRLSGNTIYF,TGTGCCAGCAGCGCTCCTATGCGGCTCTCTGGAAACACCATATATTTT
.,TRBJ1-1,TRBV5-1,.,CASTHPGAMNTEAFF,TGCGCCAGCACCCATCCGGGAGCTATGAACACTGAAGCTTTCTTT
.,TRBJ2-5,TRBV3-1/TRBV3-2,.,CASSQDPLETQYF,TGTGCCAGCAGCCAAGACCCCCTGGAGACCCAGTACTTC
.,TRBJ2-7,TRBV5-6,.,CATSGGNAVKQYF,TGTGCCACCAGCGGAGGCAACGCGGTTAAGCAGTACTTC
.,TRBJ1-1,TRBV19,.,CASSIPPPMNTEAFF,TGTGCCAGTAGTATCCCCCCACCTATGAACACTGAAGCTTTCTTT
TRBD1,TRBJ1-4,TRBV5-1,.,CASTEQPGQGTEKLFF,TGCGCCAGCACCGAGCAGCCGGGACAGGGGACGGAAAAACTGTTTTTT
.,TRBJ2-1,TRBV7-9,.,CASSLDGLNNEQFF,TGTGCCAGCAGCTTAGATGGGCTAAACAATGAGCAGTTCTTC
.,TRBJ1-1,TRBV6-5,.,CASSYKETGREAFF,TGTGCCAGCAGTTATAAAGAAACAGGACGTGAAGCTTTCTTT
TRBD2,TRBJ2-1,TRBV7-8,few,CASSFLTSGGRNEQFF,TGTGCCAGCAGCTTCTTGACTAGCGGGGGGAGGAATGAGCAGTTCTTC
.,TRBJ2-1,TRBV6-5,.,CASSPGPSYNEQFF,TGTGCCAGCAGTCCAGGCCCGTCCTACAATGAGCAGTTCTTC
.,TRBJ2-2,TRBV9,.,CASSSVGGANTGELFF,TGTGCCAGCAGCTCAGTAGGGGGTGCGAACACCGGGGAGCTGTTTTTT
.,TRBJ2-7,TRBV6-1,.,CASNQGALYEQYF,TGTGCCAGCAATCAGGGCGCCCTGTACGAGCAGTACTTC
TRBD1,TRBJ2-7,TRBV18,.,CASSPGGQGNEQYF,TGTGCCAGCTCACCCGGAGGACAGGGAAACGAGCAGTACTTC
TRBD1,TRBJ2-1,TRBV7-9,.,CASSLLWTGHNEQFF,TGTGCCAGCAGCCTCCTTTGGACAGGCCACAATGAGCAGTTCTTC
TRBD1,TRBJ1-1,TRBV7-8,.,CASSLEGQGTEAFF,TGTGCCAGCAGCTTAGAGGGACAGGGCACTGAAGCTTTCTTT
TRBD2,TRBJ2-2,TRBV10-1,.,CASSRTSGGELFF,TGCGCCAGCAGTAGGACTAGCGGGGGGGAGCTGTTTTTT
.,TRBJ1-6,TRBV6-1,few,CASSEVWAGNSPLHF,TGTGCCAGCAGTGAAGTTTGGGCAGGGAATTCACCCCTCCACTTT
.,TRBJ2-1,TRBV10-1,.,CASSDRVNEQFF,TGCGCCAGCAGTGACAGGGTAAATGAGCAGTTCTTC
TRBD1,TRBJ1-1,TRBV7-9,once,CASSLKQGTGAFF,TGTGCCAGCAGCCTTAAACAGGGGACTGGGGCTTTCTTT
.,TRBJ1-2,TRBV5-1,.,CASSLALSVEGYTF,TGCGCCAGCAGCTTGGCACTGTCCGTGGAGGGCTACACCTTC
.,TRBJ1-5,TRBV15,.,CATSRGQDYSNQPQHF,TGTGCCACCAGCAGGGGGCAGGATTATAGCAATCAGCCCCAGCATTTT
TRBD2,TRBJ2-7,TRBV27,.,CASSLRGAGGYEQYF,TGTGCCAGCAGTCTGCGCGGAGCGGGGGGGTACGAGCAGTACTTC